This is a list of T cell receptor beta chains from one sample in a study of T cells in Graves' hyperthyroidism and ophthalmopathy. MiXCR, run by TCRdb on the multiplex PCR reads, gives a single entry per CDR3 protein. The data hold about 690,000 distinct CDR3 sequences, with 17% observed a single time. The sequencing sample was made of blood. The receptors stem from a man over 45 with Graves' hyperthyroidism. CDR3s include the opening cysteine and the closing phenylalanine or tryptophan. The D gene is left open where the match is weak. Size is omitted from some rows. Given values are once, few, many or a class for expanded clones.

CDR3 protein: CASSPDGGYLETQYF
CDR3 DNA: TGTGCCAGCAGCCCGGACGGGGGGTATTTGGAGACCCAGTACTTC
J gene: TRBJ2-5
clone size: many
V gene: TRBV7-9
D gene: TRBD2

CDR3 protein: CASSRGQTTDTQYF
CDR3 DNA: TGTGCCAGCAGTCGGGGACAGACCACAGATACGCAGTATTTT
J gene: TRBJ2-3
clone size: NA
V gene: TRBV12-3/TRBV12-4
D gene: TRBD1

CDR3 protein: CASSAGLAGGYEQYF
CDR3 DNA: TGTGCCAGTAGTGCGGGACTAGCGGGAGGATACGAGCAGTACTTC
J gene: TRBJ2-7
clone size: many
V gene: TRBV19
D gene: TRBD2

CDR3 protein: CASRAWGGTDTQYF
CDR3 DNA: TGTGCCAGCAGAGCCTGGGGGGGCACAGATACGCAGTATTTT
J gene: TRBJ2-3
clone size: NA
V gene: TRBV27
D gene: NA

CDR3 protein: CASSFEGGPKETQYF
CDR3 DNA: TGTGCCAGCAGTTTCGAGGGAGGGCCTAAAGAGACCCAGTACTTC
J gene: TRBJ2-5
clone size: many
V gene: TRBV28
D gene: TRBD2

CDR3 protein: CASRAPSTSGANVLTF
CDR3 DNA: TGTGCCAGCCGGGCCCCAAGTACCTCTGGGGCCAACGTCCTGACTTTC
J gene: TRBJ2-6
clone size: many
V gene: TRBV6-1
D gene: NA

CDR3 protein: CASSLWRMRQNTGELFF
CDR3 DNA: TGCGCCAGCAGCTTGTGGAGAATGCGACAGAACACCGGGGAGCTGTTTTTT
J gene: TRBJ2-2
clone size: many
V gene: TRBV5-1
D gene: NA

CDR3 protein: CASSQTLEAFF
CDR3 DNA: TGTGCCAGCAGCCAAACCTTAGAAGCTTTCTTT
J gene: TRBJ1-1
clone size: many
V gene: TRBV28
D gene: NA

CDR3 protein: CASTPTDLGFSNQPQHF
CDR3 DNA: TGTGCCAGCACCCCTACAGATCTCGGATTTAGCAATCAGCCCCAGCATTTT
J gene: TRBJ1-5
clone size: many
V gene: TRBV28
D gene: NA

CDR3 protein: CASSFFGRVVDEQFF
CDR3 DNA: TGTGCCAGCAGTTTTTTCGGCAGGGTAGTCGATGAGCAGTTCTTC
J gene: TRBJ2-1
clone size: many
V gene: TRBV12-3/TRBV12-4
D gene: NA

CDR3 protein: CASSLGLGGLNYGYTF
CDR3 DNA: TGCGCCAGCAGCTTGGGGTTGGGGGGTTTGAACTATGGCTACACCTTC
J gene: TRBJ1-2
clone size: NA
V gene: TRBV5-1
D gene: NA

CDR3 protein: CASGNSANVLTF
CDR3 DNA: TGTGCCAGCGGAAATTCGGCCAACGTCCTGACTTTC
J gene: TRBJ2-6
clone size: many
V gene: TRBV2
D gene: NA

CDR3 protein: CASGTGTSFADTQYF
CDR3 DNA: TGTGCCAGCGGCACCGGGACTAGCTTCGCAGATACGCAGTATTTT
J gene: TRBJ2-3
clone size: many
V gene: TRBV7-9
D gene: TRBD2